The rows below give T cell receptor beta chains drawn from one sample of a study of immune characterization of retroperitoneal liposarcoma. TCRdb re-analysed the PCR reads in MiXCR, keeping a single row per CDR3 protein. This table has about 1,400 distinct CDR3 sequences, approximately 45% appearing once. Sequencing was carried out using tumor tissue. The receptors come from a female donor with retroperitoneal liposarcoma. The CDR3 runs from the conserved cysteine through the conserved F or W. A D gene is named only where the DNA matches it firmly. Where a row states a size, it is once, few, many or the class of an expanded clone; other rows omit it.

V	D	J	size	CDR3	DNA
TRBV25-1	-	TRBJ2-1	large	CASSDPRGAGETQFF	TGTGCCAGCAGTGATCCTAGGGGGGCCGGAGAGACCCAGTTCTTC
TRBV6-5	-	TRBJ2-5	few	CASSALGGVTQYF	TGTGCCAGCAGTGCTCTGGGCGGGGTGACCCAGTACTTC
TRBV6-1	-	TRBJ2-3	-	CASSEAQGSTDTQYF	TGTGCCAGCAGTGAAGCGCAGGGGTCAACAGATACGCAGTATTTT
TRBV6-1	-	TRBJ2-7	-	CASSERGTGAYEQYF	TGTGCCAGCAGTGAAAGGGGAACCGGGGCCTACGAGCAGTACTTC
TRBV6-6	-	TRBJ2-1	few	CASSYRRGYEQFF	TGTGCCAGCAGTTACCGCAGGGGCTACGAGCAGTTCTTC
TRBV7-6	-	TRBJ1-6	-	CASRPQGGDSPLHF	TGTGCCAGCAGACCACAGGGAGGGGATTCACCCCTCCACTTT
TRBV6-1	-	TRBJ2-7	few	CASGSGPHNEQYF	TGTGCCAGCGGATCAGGGCCACACAATGAGCAGTACTTC
TRBV6-8	-	TRBJ1-6	-	CASSYREADSPLHF	TGTGCCAGCAGTTACCGGGAGGCGGATTCACCCCTCCACTTT
TRBV27	-	TRBJ1-2	-	CASTRPGNYGYTF	TGTGCCAGCACGCGGCCCGGAAACTATGGCTACACCTTC
TRBV7-2	-	TRBJ2-1	-	CASSLRETQFF	TGTGCCAGCAGCTTAAGAGAGACCCAGTTCTTC
TRBV6-1	TRBD1	TRBJ2-1	-	CASRGQGSYEQFF	TGTGCCAGCAGGGGACAGGGGAGTTACGAGCAGTTCTTC